The clone carrying this T cell receptor (beta chain) came up many times. Germline V gene sequence: CDR1 MNHEY, CDR2 SMNVEV (reference sequence). The junction had 13 bases not matched to a gene; V was cut back by 6 bases and J by 6 bases. The CDR3 spans 17 residues. The record originates from a study of spatial heterogeneity in lung cancer. The overall study: The mean occurrence of each unique TCR and UMI combination in raw reads exceeded eight.

TCRdb redid the calling of the 5' RACE reads with MiXCR, one entry per CDR3 protein. The sample comprises 28,000 or so distinct CDR3 sequences, 9.5% to 15% of which are singletons, and around 25% rests with the top ten. Indicated time point: sample taken at primary tumor resection. Sequencing covered unsorted whole RNA taken from tumor, nontumor lung or frozen PBMC. This receptor was taken from a female donor with early-stage non-small cell lung cancer. Source: PBMCs, taken at surgery. V and J are TRBV27 and TRBJ2-1; 11 bases are shared with TRBD2. The CDR3 nucleotides are TGTGCCAGCAGGCCAAGTAGCGGGAGGGCAACGGGCAATGAGCAGTTCTTC. Amino acids: CASRPSSGRATGNEQFF.